Listed below are T cell receptor beta chains from one sample, sequenced in a study of blood T cell repertoires in COVID-19. Measured with immunoSEQ multiplex PCR; TCRdb has only the in-frame clones, and not every one. The sample has some 73,000 clones; approximately 83% are singletons. Sample: peripheral blood. The receptors originated from a woman aged 60-70 years with acute or convalescent COVID-19. Each CDR3 is given with its conserved first and last residue. The D gene is left open where the match is weak. Size values are once, few and many counts, or a class for expanded clones, and some rows have none.

TRBJ1-2	TRBD1	few	TRBV27	TGTGCCAGCAGTTTAAGAGGACAGGGGCACGGCTACACCTTC	CASSLRGQGHGYTF
TRBJ1-2	TRBD1	NA	TRBV29-1	TGCAGCGTTGAGACCTCGGGACAGGGTGGTTATGGCTACACCTTC	CSVETSGQGGYGYTF
TRBJ1-3	NA	NA	TRBV28	TGTGCCAGCAGTCCTCGGACCGGAAACAGGGCCTCTGGAAACACCATATATTTT	CASSPRTGNRASGNTIYF
TRBJ2-3	NA	NA	TRBV19	TGTGCCAGTAGTATTCCTGTTTTTCTGGAGTATACGCAGTATTTT	CASSIPVFLEYTQYF
TRBJ2-3	TRBD2	NA	TRBV4-2	TGTGCCAGCAGCCAAAGGGTTCATGAAGCGGGGGGCACAGATACGCAGTATTTT	CASSQRVHEAGGTDTQYF
TRBJ1-1	TRBD1	NA	TRBV5-1	TGCGCCAGCAGTTCGCAGGGGGCTTCCATGGGCACTGAAGCTTTCTTT	CASSSQGASMGTEAFF
TRBJ1-5	NA	NA	TRBV5-8	TGTGCCAGCATCCCCGATCTTGGGAGCAGGAATAATCAGCCCCAGCATTTT	CASIPDLGSRNNQPQHF
TRBJ2-2	TRBD2	NA	TRBV29-1	TGCAGCGTTAAGACTAGCGTTGGGGAGCTGTTTTTT	CSVKTSVGELFF
TRBJ1-6	NA	NA	TRBV25-1	TGTGCCAGCAGTGTAACCGGGACAACCAGGGCCCTCCACTTT	CASSVTGTTRALHF
TRBJ2-6	NA	once	TRBV14	TGTGCCAGCAGCCAAGAATTGGGCAGGGATTACTCTGGGGCCAACGTCCTGACTTTC	CASSQELGRDYSGANVLTF
TRBJ2-1	NA	NA	TRBV11-2	TGTGCCAGCAGCATCCGGGACTTCAATGAGCAGTTCTTC	CASSIRDFNEQFF
TRBJ2-1	NA	few	TRBV10-3	TGTGCCATCAGGGGTCCAAGTAGCTCTGAGCAGTTCTTC	CAIRGPSSSEQFF
TRBJ1-1	TRBD1	few	TRBV11-2	TGTGCCAGCAGCTCCACAGGGGTTCACACTGAAGCTTTCTTT	CASSSTGVHTEAFF
TRBJ1-6	TRBD1	NA	TRBV28	TGTGCCAGCAGATCCCCGGGGACAGCCCAAAATTCACCCCTCCACTTT	CASRSPGTAQNSPLHF
TRBJ1-4	TRBD1	NA	TRBV5-6	TGTGCCAGCAGCCACGGGACAGGGAATGAAAAACTGTTTTTT	CASSHGTGNEKLFF
TRBJ2-1	NA	NA	TRBV19	TGTGCCAGTAGGACCTCACGGGGGATAGGGGAGCAGTTCTTC	CASRTSRGIGEQFF
TRBJ1-2	NA	NA	TRBV12-3/TRBV12-4	TGTGCCAGCAGTTTCGGGGCTAACTATGGCTACACCTTC	CASSFGANYGYTF
TRBJ1-2	TRBD1	NA	TRBV2	TGTGCCAGCAGTTCCCCGACAGGGAACTATGGCTACACCTTC	CASSSPTGNYGYTF
TRBJ1-2	NA	NA	TRBV7-9	TGTGCCAGCAGCTTACGGACAGACCTCTATGGCTACACCTTC	CASSLRTDLYGYTF
TRBJ2-5	TRBD1	few	TRBV2	TGTGCCAGCAGACCCGGACAGGGGATAGGGGTCGGAGAGACCCAGTACTTC	CASRPGQGIGVGETQYF
TRBJ1-3	NA	NA	TRBV7-9	TGTGCCAGCAGCCCCGCCCGGGGGGTAGTGAACACCATATATTTT	CASSPARGVVNTIYF
TRBJ1-5	NA	once	TRBV6-5	TGTGCCAGCAGGGCCCGGGAGGGTCAGCCCCAGCATTTT	CASRAREGQPQHF
TRBJ1-2	NA	NA	TRBV5-5	TGTGCCAGCAGCTTCGGAGGAGCTAACTATGGCTACACCTTC	CASSFGGANYGYTF
TRBJ1-2	NA	few	TRBV19	TGTGCCAGTCGCCGGGACTATGGCTACACCTTC	CASRRDYGYTF
TRBJ1-5	NA	NA	TRBV4-2	TGTGCCAGCAGCCAAGAGGTCCGGGTACAGGGCAATCAGCCCCAGCATTTT	CASSQEVRVQGNQPQHF
TRBJ2-3	NA	NA	TRBV7-9	TGTGCCAGCAGCTTACAACCTAGCTTTGGCACAGATACGCAGTATTTT	CASSLQPSFGTDTQYF
TRBJ1-4	NA	NA	TRBV27	TGTGCCAGCAGTTTGGCGGGGGGGGGTGAAAAACTGTTTTTT	CASSLAGGGEKLFF
TRBJ2-5	TRBD2	NA	TRBV6-1	TGTGCCAGCAGTGGCAGGACTAGCGGGGTACAAGAGACCCAGTACTTC	CASSGRTSGVQETQYF
TRBJ1-2	TRBD1	NA	TRBV29-1	TGCAGCGACAAGCGGACAGGGCTGGGTGGCTACACCTTC	CSDKRTGLGGYTF
TRBJ1-4	NA	NA	TRBV5-1	TGCGCCAGCAGCTTGGGCAGGGGTGAAAAACTGTTTTTT	CASSLGRGEKLFF
TRBJ2-3	NA	NA	TRBV3-1/TRBV3-2	TGTGCCAGCAGCCAAGATAGGCAGGGGACGCAGTATTTT	CASSQDRQGTQYF
TRBJ1-6	TRBD1	NA	TRBV2	TGTGCCAGCAGTGTTATGACAGGGTCGGGCAATTCACCCCTCCACTTT	CASSVMTGSGNSPLHF
TRBJ1-5	NA	NA	TRBV6-5	TGTGCCAGCAGTTACTCAAGGGCAGGGCCTAGGTCGGCCCAGCATTTT	CASSYSRAGPRSAQHF
TRBJ1-2	TRBD1	once	TRBV6-5	TGTGCCAGCAGTCCGGGACAGAACTATGGCTACACCTTC	CASSPGQNYGYTF
TRBJ2-1	TRBD2	NA	TRBV3-1/TRBV3-2	TGTGCCAGCAGCCAAGCTGGCGGGAGCAGACACAATGAGCAGTTCTTC	CASSQAGGSRHNEQFF
TRBJ2-1	NA	NA	TRBV3-1/TRBV3-2	TGTGCCAGCAGCCTCCAAGGGACAACGCCCCATGAGCAGTTCTTC	CASSLQGTTPHEQFF
TRBJ1-6	TRBD1	NA	TRBV28	TGTGCCAGCAGTCCGCCCGACAGGGATGGTTCACCCCTCCACTTT	CASSPPDRDGSPLHF
TRBJ1-1	TRBD1	NA	TRBV5-4	TGTGCCAGCAGCTTGGGACAGGGAGGAGGTCGTACTGAAGCTTTCTTT	CASSLGQGGGRTEAFF
TRBJ1-1	NA	NA	TRBV30	TGTGCCTGGACCGGAGGTTTCACTGAAGCTTTCTTT	CAWTGGFTEAFF
TRBJ1-2	TRBD1	NA	TRBV7-2	TGTGCCAGCAGCTGGGGACAGAACTATGGCTACACCTTC	CASSWGQNYGYTF
TRBJ1-1	NA	NA	TRBV5-4	TGTGCCAGCAGCTTGTTTGGGGGGACTGAAGCTTTCTTT	CASSLFGGTEAFF
TRBJ2-5	TRBD1	NA	TRBV18	TGTGCCAGCTCACAGGGACAGCAAGAGACCCAGTACTTC	CASSQGQQETQYF
TRBJ2-7	NA	NA	TRBV9	TGTGCCAGCAGCACCCACGCGGGGGCCTTCGCCTACGAGCAGTACTTC	CASSTHAGAFAYEQYF
TRBJ1-5	NA	NA	TRBV7-3	TGTGCCAGCAGCTCCCACCGAGATGGGCCCCAGCATTTT	CASSSHRDGPQHF
TRBJ1-5	NA	NA	TRBV2	TGTGCCAGCAGTTACGAGGGTATACAGCCCCAGCATTTT	CASSYEGIQPQHF
TRBJ2-7	TRBD1	NA	TRBV18	TGTGCCAGCTCACCCGCCCCACCGGGACAGGGGCGCGAGCAGTACTTC	CASSPAPPGQGREQYF
TRBJ1-1	TRBD1	NA	TRBV6-1	TGTGCCAGCAGTGAAATGGACAGGGGCACTGAAGCTTTCTTT	CASSEMDRGTEAFF
TRBJ1-4	NA	few	TRBV2	TGTGCCAGCAGTGAAGGAAACTCGGAACTGTTTTTT	CASSEGNSELFF
TRBJ2-5	TRBD1	few	TRBV5-4	TGTGCCAGCAGCTTTACCGGGACAGGGTGGGGGGAGACCCAGTACTTC	CASSFTGTGWGETQYF